This T cell receptor (beta chain) is from a study of Ad26.COV2.S vaccination and SARS-CoV-2 variants. On the study more broadly: The COV1001 Ad26.COV2.S trial arm included the donor.

This sample's treatment: about 20 received Ad26.COV2.S at low or high dose, single or two shots; several received placebo; per-sample allocation not given. Day 63 following the first vaccine or placebo injection was when the samples were taken. Trimming took 6 bases from V and 1 from J, leaving 9 bases between them. Germline V CDR1 and CDR2: ENHRY, SYGVKD. The CDR3 is 13 residues long. TCRdb's copy holds only in-frame clones and misses some; the assay was immunoSEQ multiplex PCR. The sample includes hundreds of thousands of clones, 88% of them seen just once. Specimen: peripheral blood, collected in a trial of Ad26.COV2.S vaccine versus placebo. The TCR originated in a person between 18 and 65 years old who received the Ad26.COV2.S COVID-19 vaccine or a placebo. This chain uses TRBV10-3 with TRBJ1-1; D gene uncertain. The CDR3 loop is CAIRARGNTEAFF. The DNA for the CDR3 is TGTGCCATCAGGGCTCGGGGGAACACTGAAGCTTTCTTT.